Each of the 30 T cell receptor beta chains below was sequenced from the same sample in a study of cytomegalovirus exposure and HLA in healthy donors. PCR was performed using 60 Vbeta and 13 Jbeta primers. Repertoires were generated with immunoSEQ multiplex PCR, while TCRdb's copy carries only in-frame clones and drops some. The profile shows over 80,000 clones, roughly four fifths of them singletons. Specimen: PBMCs. The receptors were sampled from a man aged 35 to 55 in good health and CMV-seronegative.

In this sample, this clone turned up a few times. The chain uses TRBV5-1 and TRBJ2-3; 10 bases align to TRBD2. After removal of 5 bases from V and 0 bases from J, the junction contained 6 bases not matched to a gene. The CDR3 consists of 16 residues. Germline values: CDR1 SGHRS, CDR2 YFSETQ. The DNA for the CDR3 is TGCGCCAGCAGGGTGATTAGCGGGGGGAGCACAGATACGCAGTATTTT. As protein: CASRVISGGSTDTQYF.

The chain recombines TRBV4-1 with TRBJ2-7, with D possibly being TRBD2 (6 bases). V gave up 0 bases and J gave up 7 bases, with 16 bases separating them. This CDR3 is built from 15 residues. Germline V gives CDR1 MGHRA, CDR2 YSYEKL. CDR3 in DNA: TGCGCCAGCAGCCAAGATGGCAGGGCTGGGGGGGAGCAGTACTTC. Protein product: CASSQDGRAGGEQYF.

CDR3 in DNA: TGTGCCAGCAGCCCTTCTAGCGGGGGGACCTACGAGCAGTACTTC. Amino acids: CASSPSSGGTYEQYF. The J gene is TRBJ2-7, the V gene TRBV7-2, with 11 positions matching TRBD2. Germline V gives CDR1 SGHTA, CDR2 FQGNSA. The CDR3 covers 15 residues. J gave up 2 bases and V 5 bases, and 5 bases lay outside the gene matches.

As concerns this clone: The sample carries other DNA sequences with the same CDR3. The genes are TRBV6-5 and TRBJ2-7, with 7 bases identical to TRBD2. The CDR3 has 13 amino acids. V lost 2 bases to trimming and J lost 3 bases; unmatched junction nucleotides: 1. Looked up from germline, CDR1 is MNHEY and CDR2 is SVGAGI. In DNA, the CDR3 is TGTGCCAGCAGTTACAGCGGGGTCTACGAGCAGTACTTC. Translation gives CASSYSGVYEQYF.

The rearrangement joins TRBV6-5 to TRBJ2-7; D is uncertain. Germline-derived CDR1 and CDR2 are MNHEY and SVGAGI. Deletions cut 6 bases from V and 3 bases from J, with 6 bases between. The CDR3 spans 11 residues. The CDR3 region has the DNA TGTGCCAGCAGCCCTATCTACGAGCAGTACTTC. Protein: CASSPIYEQYF.

In this sample, this clone turned up a few times. The rearrangement uses TRBV4-3 and TRBJ2-1; TRBD2 agrees at 8 bases. CDR3 length: 16 amino acids. The junction had 1 base not matched to a gene; V was cut back by 0 bases and J by 0 bases. Per the germline V gene, CDR1 is LGHNA and CDR2 is YSLEER. CDR3 residues: CASSQEAGDSYNEQFF. For the CDR3, the DNA is TGCGCCAGCAGCCAAGAAGCGGGGGACTCCTACAATGAGCAGTTCTTC.

V gene TRBV9 combines with J gene TRBJ2-3; D call uncertain. The CDR3 extends over 14 amino acids. With 4 bases removed from V and 0 bases from J, the gap between germline ends came to 9 bases. Germline V CDR1 and CDR2: SGDLS, YYNGEE. Here the CDR3 DNA reads TGTGCCAGCAGCCCTGTTCTCAGCACAGATACGCAGTATTTT. This sequence encodes CASSPVLSTDTQYF.

This CDR3 is CSVETGTYYGYTF. The DNA of the CDR3 is TGCAGCGTTGAGACAGGGACGTACTATGGCTACACCTTC. The J gene is TRBJ1-2, the V gene TRBV29-1; 7 bases map to TRBD1. CDR1 SQVTM and CDR2 ANQGSEA come from the germline V gene. The ends lost 3 bases at V and 3 bases at J; junction bases unmatched: 4. This CDR3 contains 13 residues. Full variable domain (remainder filled in from reference TRBV29-1 and TRBJ1-2): SAVISQKPSRDICQRGTSLTIQCQVDSQVTMMFWYRQQPGQSLTLIATANQGSEATYESGFVIDKFPISRPNLTFSTLTVSNMSPEDSSIYLCSVETGTYYGYTFGSGTRLTVV.

The chain couples TRBV27 to TRBJ2-2; possible D gene TRBD2, 5 bases. V was clipped by 4 bases and J by 4 bases, with 10 bases between them. The CDR3 contains 14 residues. Germline CDR1 is MNHEY and CDR2 is SMNVEV (reference sequence). The CDR3 region is CASSSGRVTGELFF. CDR3 DNA: TGTGCCAGCAGTTCCGGGCGGGTCACCGGGGAGCTGTTTTTT.

This sequence joins TRBV6-5 and TRBJ2-1, with TRBD2 matching over 8 bases. V was clipped by 0 bases and J by 4 bases; unmatched bases: 5. The CDR3 length is 16 residues. Germline V gene lookup returns CDR1 MNHEY and CDR2 SVGAGI. CDR3 DNA: TGTGCCAGCAGTTACTCTACGGGGGGGCCGTACAATGAGCAGTTCTTC. This codes for CASSYSTGGPYNEQFF.

The V gene is TRBV2, the J gene TRBJ2-7; weak D call: TRBD2 (5 bases). V lost 6 bases to trimming and J lost 0 bases, with 9 bases between them. The CDR3 is 13 amino acids. CDR1 and CDR2 from the germline V gene are SNHLY and FYNNEI. The CDR3, as DNA: TGTGCCAGCAGGCAAGGGAGCTCCTACGAGCAGTACTTC. Encoded protein: CASRQGSSYEQYF.

The chain uses TRBV6-5 and TRBJ2-7, with TRBD1 as a possible D gene (5 bases). Trimming removed 0 bases from V and 2 bases from J, with 14 bases in between. The CDR3 totals 16 residues. Germline loops: CDR1 MNHEY, CDR2 SVGAGI. CDR3 bases: TGTGCCAGCAGTTACTCGAGTCAGGGCAAACCCTACGAGCAGTACTTC. Translation gives CASSYSSQGKPYEQYF.

This clone was detected once. The chain is built from TRBV4-1 and TRBJ1-2, with TRBD1 matching 12 bases. V trimming: 0 bases; J trimming: 8 bases; junction bases outside the gene matches: 4. This CDR3 has 15 residues. Germline CDR1 reads MGHRA; CDR2 reads YSYEKL. The CDR3 nucleotides are TGCGCCAGCAGCCAAGAGGGGACAGGGGGCCACGGCTACACCTTC. It encodes CASSQEGTGGHGYTF.

The table lists this clone with a count of one. This chain connects TRBV13 to TRBJ1-2, with unresolved D. This CDR3 has 13 residues. Trimming shortened V by 4 bases and J by 3 bases, and 9 bases separated the two germline ends. Germline V gene lookup returns CDR1 PRHDT and CDR2 FYEKMQ (reference sequence). The DNA for the CDR3 is TGTGCCAGCAGCTCCGGGAGCGACTATGGCTACACCTTC. Translated, it gives CASSSGSDYGYTF.

The rearrangement links TRBV5-6 to TRBJ2-7; 10 bases fit TRBD2. CDR1 is SGHDT, CDR2 YYEEEE, per germline. The CDR3 loop spans 19 amino acids. V trimming: 1 base; J trimming: 2 bases; junction bases outside the gene matches: 15. CDR3 DNA: TGTGCCAGCAGCTTGCAGTCTAGCGGGGGTTACTCCTGGACCTACGAGCAGTACTTC. Amino acids: CASSLQSSGGYSWTYEQYF.

V gene TRBV2 combines with J gene TRBJ1-2; TRBD1 agrees at 9 bases. Germline CDR1 is SNHLY and CDR2 is FYNNEI. CDR3 size: 12 residues. V dropped 9 bases and J dropped 8; count of bases not matched to a gene: 7. CDR3 amino acids: CASEQGAWGYTF. CDR3 nucleotides: TGTGCCAGTGAACAGGGGGCGTGGGGCTACACCTTC.

V usage is TRBV5-1 and J usage is TRBJ2-5; D may be TRBD1 (5 bases). V was trimmed by 4 bases and J by 11 bases, leaving 15 bases between them. CDR1 and CDR2 from the germline V gene are SGHRS and YFSETQ. This CDR3 contains 12 residues. CDR3 nucleotide sequence: TGCGCCAGCAGCAAGATGGGGCTGGAGCAGTACTTC. Protein: CASSKMGLEQYF.

V is TRBV27 and J is TRBJ2-1, with a weak D call TRBD1 (5 bases). V lost 1 base, J lost 7 bases, and 8 bases lay in between. Germline CDR1 MNHEY, CDR2 SMNVEV (reference sequence). The CDR3 has 13 residues. DNA of the CDR3: TGTGCCAGCAGTTTATATAAGGGGAATGAGCAGTTCTTC. Translated: CASSLYKGNEQFF.

The chain has TRBV11-1 and TRBJ1-1; 10 positions agree with TRBD1. The CDR3 spans 15 residues. CDR1 and CDR2 from the germline V gene are SGHAT and FQDESV (reference sequence). Trimming took 4 bases from V and 4 from J; bases not matched to a gene: 6. The CDR3 loop reads CASSSQTGGGTEAFF. The DNA of the CDR3 is TGTGCCAGCAGCTCCCAGACAGGGGGCGGCACTGAAGCTTTCTTT.

V gene TRBV18 combines with J gene TRBJ2-5; 7 bases are a match to TRBD1. Trimming cost V 5 bases and J 5 bases; bases outside gene matches: 5. This CDR3 has 13 amino acids. Germline V CDR1 and CDR2: KGHSH, LQKENI. CDR3 residues: CASSVDRAETQYF. CDR3 nucleotides: TGTGCCAGCTCAGTTGACAGGGCGGAGACCCAGTACTTC.

The chain has TRBV2 and TRBJ1-2; D ambiguous. CDR1 is SNHLY, CDR2 FYNNEI, per germline. The CDR3 runs 13 residues. V shed 9 bases and J shed 2 bases, with 13 bases lying between them. The CDR3 protein is CASKTGVNYGYTF. CDR3 DNA sequence: TGTGCCAGTAAAACGGGTGTGAACTATGGCTACACCTTC.

The chain carries TRBV29-1 and TRBJ2-7; D might be TRBD2 (6 bases). This CDR3 spans 12 amino acids. Trimming took 4 bases from V and 0 from J, leaving 7 bases between them. Germline CDR1 and CDR2: SQVTM and ANQGSEA. The CDR3 DNA reads as TGCAGCGTTGGCGGGGACTCCTACGAGCAGTACTTC. It yields the protein CSVGGDSYEQYF.

The chain employs TRBV6-5 and TRBJ1-1; D gene ambiguous. This CDR3 is 13 amino acids long. Trimming shortened V by 2 bases and J by 4 bases, and 8 bases separated the two germline ends. The germline V gene encodes CDR1 MNHEY and CDR2 SVGAGI. The CDR3 nucleotides are TGTGCCAGCAGTTACGAGGCGGGCACTGAAGCTTTCTTT. It specifies CASSYEAGTEAFF.

The gene calls are TRBV19 and TRBJ1-2; D unresolved. Germline values: CDR1 LNHDA, CDR2 SQIVND (reference sequence). With 7 bases removed from V and 1 base from J, the gap between germline ends came to 16 bases. CDR3 length: 15 amino acids. The CDR3 nucleotides are TGTGCCAGTACCCCCCCGGGGAGGCTTAACTATGGCTACACCTTC. It encodes CASTPPGRLNYGYTF.

This rearrangement joins TRBV30 to TRBJ2-1; no clear D. The CDR3 is made up of 11 amino acids. V was cut by 7 bases and J by 10 bases, with 14 bases left in between. Germline CDR1 reads GTSNPN; CDR2 reads SVGIG (reference sequence). CDR3 bases: TGTGCCTACACCTTTAGCTACGAGCAGTTCTTC. Translating gives CAYTFSYEQFF. The full variable domain, completed using reference TRBV30 and TRBJ2-1, is SQTIHQWPATLVQPVGSPLSLECTVEGTSNPNLYWYRQAAGRGLQLLFYSVGIGQISSEVPQNLSASRPQDRQFILSSKKLLLSDSGFYLCAYTFSYEQFFGPGTRLTVL.

The chain combines TRBV2 with TRBJ2-3; perhaps TRBD1 as D (5 bases). The CDR3 covers 15 residues. V lost 5 bases to trimming and J lost 1 base, with 13 bases between them. In germline, CDR1 is SNHLY, CDR2 FYNNEI. The CDR3 reads CASSSRQGGTDTQYF. In DNA form, the CDR3 reads TGTGCCAGCAGTTCCCGGCAGGGTGGCACAGATACGCAGTATTTT.

The V gene is TRBV2, the J gene TRBJ2-2; D is perhaps TRBD1 (6 bases). The CDR3 is 14 amino acids. The V and J ends lost 7 bases and 2 bases respectively, with 11 bases between them. Germline V gives CDR1 SNHLY, CDR2 FYNNEI. The DNA for the CDR3 is TGTGCCAGCATGGACAGAATTAACACCGGGGAGCTGTTTTTT. It translates to CASMDRINTGELFF.

The rearrangement links TRBV6-5 to TRBJ2-5; D is uncertain. The V end was cut by 0 bases, the J end by 1 base, with 6 bases between. This CDR3 has 14 amino acids. Per the germline V gene, CDR1 is MNHEY and CDR2 is SVGAGI. As DNA, the CDR3 is TGTGCCAGCAGTTACTCCTTCCGCCAAGAGACCCAGTACTTC. As protein: CASSYSFRQETQYF.

V usage is TRBV7-9 and J usage is TRBJ1-2, with D perhaps TRBD1 (5 bases). Germline V gives CDR1 SEHNR, CDR2 FQNEAQ (reference sequence). The length of the CDR3 is 12 residues. The V end lost 5 bases, the J end lost 6 bases, and 10 bases lay between the germline ends. CDR3 DNA sequence: TGTGCCAGCAGCCTAGGACAAAATGGCTACACCTTC. The encoded protein is CASSLGQNGYTF.

The chain employs TRBV28 and TRBJ1-2, with D possibly being TRBD1 (6 bases). This CDR3 has 14 amino acids. The V end lost 1 base, the J end lost 2 bases, and 8 bases lay between the germline ends. Germline V lookup: CDR1 MDHEN, CDR2 SYDVKM. The CDR3 sequence is CASSLLQGNYGYTF. In DNA form, the CDR3 reads TGTGCCAGCAGTTTATTACAGGGAAACTATGGCTACACCTTC.